This T cell receptor beta chain was profiled in a study of tumor-infiltrating lymphocytes in primary liver carcinoma. Overall study context: Treatment of the patients' primary liver carcinoma consisted of surgical resection.

This clonotype was observed a single time. This may stem from a read error, because a much larger clone lies one nucleotide away. The CDR3 does not end in the conserved phenylalanine or tryptophan, so this is likely a read error. Germline DNA was extracted alongside blood RNA, which was obtained from unsorted whole blood. Synthesis of TCR beta cDNA was carried out from around 500 ng total RNA with a constant-region primer. A slightly modified ARM-PCR protocol with three nested multiplex PCR rounds produced these TCR beta libraries. TCRdb recomputed calls from the multiplex PCR reads with MiXCR, one row per CDR3 protein. The repertoire includes 300,000 to 400,000 distinct CDR3 sequences, approximately 65% of them detected once, and about 6.5% sits in the top ten. Sequenced sample: peripheral blood. The TCR comes from a man aged 40-49 years with primary liver carcinoma and hepatitis B virus infection.

CDR3 DNA sequence: TGTGCCAGCAGCTTCGGGCCCAAGTCCTACGAGCAGTACTTA. This sequence encodes CASSFGPKSYEQYL. This sequence joins TRBV13 and TRBJ2-7; D is undetermined. The germline V gene has CDR1 PRHDT and CDR2 FYEKMQ (reference sequence). CDR3 length: 14 amino acids. The V and J ends lost 3 bases and 1 base respectively, with 10 bases between them.